This T cell receptor (beta chain) originates from a study of vaccination and CD4 T cells after COVID-19. To note about this clonotype: Its target is not known.

Germline CDR1 LNHDA, CDR2 SQIVND (reference sequence). This CDR3 region has 14 residues. Losses at the gene ends were 4 bases for V and 0 bases for J; bases not matched to a gene: 0. Scientists ran DNA taken from cultured CD4+ T cells through the Oncomine TCR Beta short-read assay for sequencing. TCRdb used MiXCR to reprocess the PCR reads, holding one entry per CDR3 protein. This table has 13,000 or so distinct CDR3 sequences, under 65% appearing once. This sample's treatment: roughly nine-day PBMC culture with coronavirus spike peptide pools or control peptides (ViraFEST assay). V usage is TRBV19 and J usage is TRBJ2-7, with 10 nucleotides matching TRBD2. This TCR derives from a human donor who had recovered from COVID-19. What was sequenced was CD4+ T cells from blood, cultured in vitro. The CDR3 DNA reads TGTGCCAGTAGTACTAGCGGGAGCTCCTACGAGCAGTACTTC. Protein sequence: CASSTSGSSYEQYF.